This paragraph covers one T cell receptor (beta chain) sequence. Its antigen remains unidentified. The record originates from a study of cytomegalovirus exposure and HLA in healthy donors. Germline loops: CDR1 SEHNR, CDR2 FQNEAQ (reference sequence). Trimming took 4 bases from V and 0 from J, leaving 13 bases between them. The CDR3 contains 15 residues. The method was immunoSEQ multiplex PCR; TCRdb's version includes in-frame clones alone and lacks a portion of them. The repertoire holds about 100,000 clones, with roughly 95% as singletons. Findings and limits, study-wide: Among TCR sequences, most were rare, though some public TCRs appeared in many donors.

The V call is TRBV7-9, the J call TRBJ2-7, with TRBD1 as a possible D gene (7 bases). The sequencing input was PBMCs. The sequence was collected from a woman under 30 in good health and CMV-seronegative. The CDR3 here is CASSSQGGASYEQYF. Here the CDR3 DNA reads TGTGCCAGCAGCTCTCAGGGGGGAGCCTCCTACGAGCAGTACTTC.